A single sample gave rise to the 19 T cell receptor beta chains below, sequenced in a study of T cell clonality in common variable immunodeficiency. The data were produced by immunoSEQ multiplex PCR, yet TCRdb's version contains in-frame clones alone and is incomplete. This sample has roughly 42,000 clones, each found more than once. Source material: peripheral blood mononuclear cells. These receptors were taken from a person aged 18-70 years in good health.

A note on this clone: The read halts 3 residues ahead of the CDR3 end, with the missing end drawn from the germline J gene. The chain combines TRBV19 with TRBJ2-2; possibly TRBD1 for D (5 bases). The CDR3 spans 15 residues. The germline CDR1 and CDR2 sequences are LNHDA and SQIVND (reference sequence). Trimming took 7 bases from V and 2 from J, leaving 14 bases between them. Incomplete CDR3 DNA: TGTGCCAGTACCCAGGGTTCAACCAACACCGGGGAG. Translating gives CASTQGSTNTGE. The CDR3 reads in full as CASTQGSTNTGELFF.

This clone has at least ten counts. Read sequence stops 3 residues before the CDR3 end, and the germline J gene provides the missing end. The rearrangement links TRBV29-1 to TRBJ1-1; no clear D. Germline V gene data show CDR1 as SQVTM and CDR2 as ANQGSEA. The CDR3 has 10 amino acids. Trimming removed 4 bases at V and 5 bases at J, with 5 bases between. CDR3 sequence: CSVVRTEAFF. The sequenced part of the CDR3 DNA is TGCAGCGTTGTGAGGACTGAA.

On this clone: The missing CDR3 end, 3 residues past where the read stops, is filled in from the germline J gene. The gene calls are TRBV18 and TRBJ1-2; 8 bases map to TRBD1. Germline loops: CDR1 KGHSH, CDR2 LQKENI. The CDR3 covers 15 residues. The V and J ends lost 3 bases and 5 bases, in that order; junction bases with no gene match: 8. The CDR3 DNA, read in part, is TGTGCCAGCTCACCGGGACAGGCGATGACATATGGC. Translating gives CASSPGQAMTYG. In full, the CDR3 is CASSPGQAMTYGYTF.

This clone was counted many times. The read is 3 residues too short to cover the CDR3 end, so that end is filled in from the germline J gene. This chain uses TRBV7-2 with TRBJ2-7; possibly TRBD1 or TRBD2 for D (5 bases each). Trimming pared 8 bases from V and 0 bases from J, leaving 14 bases between. Per the germline V gene, CDR1 is SGHTA and CDR2 is FQGNSA. The length of the CDR3 is 14 residues. CDR3: CASRLEGFSYEQYF. The CDR3 bases that were read are TGTGCCAGCCGCCTTGAGGGGTTCTCCTACGAG.

Ten or more counts support this clone. Coverage ceases 3 residues before the CDR3 finishes, and the germline J gene fills in the end. This sequence joins TRBV12-3 or TRBV12-4 and TRBJ2-1; 9 bases are a match to TRBD2. V shed 4 bases, J shed 1 base, and the junction held 5 bases outside the gene matches. This CDR3 is 16 amino acids long. The CDR3 sequence: CASSSPLAGSYNEQFF. The sequenced CDR3 bases are TGTGCCAGCAGTTCCCCTCTAGCGGGGTCCTACAATGAG.

This clone was seen repeatedly, ten times or more. The read ends 3 residues before the CDR3 terminus; that terminus is restored from the germline J gene. This rearrangement joins TRBV5-1 to TRBJ2-5; 9 bases fit TRBD1. Trimming at V came to 3 bases and at J to 5 bases, leaving 5 bases not matched to a gene. CDR3 length equals 14 residues. Germline values: CDR1 SGHRS, CDR2 YFSETQ. The CDR3 here is CASSSGQGGETQYF. The sequenced part of the CDR3 DNA is TGCGCCAGCAGCTCGGGACAGGGTGGGGAGACC.

Concerning this clone itself: The read stops 3 residues short of the end of the CDR3; the missing end is completed from the germline J gene. The V and J genes are TRBV20-1 and TRBJ1-6; 10 nucleotides agree with TRBD1. The junction had 5 bases not matched to a gene; V was cut back by 1 base and J by 5 bases. From germline, CDR1 is DFQATT and CDR2 SNEGSKA (reference sequence). CDR3 length: 16 residues. The DNA read from the CDR3 is TGCAGTGCTAGAGTCGGGGACAGGGGTAATAATTCACCC. Translation: CSARVGDRGNNSP. The CDR3, in full, reads CSARVGDRGNNSPLHF.

Many counts were recorded for this clone. The CDR3 is cut off 3 residues early in the read; its end comes from the germline J gene. The chain is built from TRBV6-1 and TRBJ2-5; D possibly corresponds to TRBD1 (5 bases). In germline, CDR1 is MNHNS, CDR2 SASEGT. The CDR3 extends over 14 amino acids. The V and J ends lost 4 bases and 5 bases respectively, with 14 bases between them. CDR3 sequence: CASSATQGSETQYF. The part of the CDR3 DNA that was read is TGTGCCAGCAGTGCAACTCAGGGAAGCGAGACC.

This clone was seen at least ten times. The sequenced fragment ends 3 residues before the CDR3 boundary, so the rest is inferred from the germline J gene. The chain couples TRBV19 to TRBJ2-2; 9 bases align to TRBD2. Per germline, CDR1 LNHDA and CDR2 SQIVND (reference sequence). This CDR3 contains 15 residues. Trimming took 7 bases from V and 5 from J; bases not matched to a gene: 8. CDR3 DNA (partial): TGTGCCAGTAACGGGCTAGCGGGAAGGACCGGGGAG. The encoded protein is CASNGLAGRTGE. The whole CDR3 sequence is CASNGLAGRTGELFF.

This clone has a count of ten or more. With the read ending 3 residues before the CDR3 end, the germline J gene is used to fill in that end. The chain carries TRBV7-6 and TRBJ2-2, with 12 positions matching TRBD2. The germline V gene has CDR1 SGHVS and CDR2 FNYEAQ. V dropped 3 bases and J dropped 6; count of bases not matched to a gene: 5. The CDR3 runs to 16 residues. The CDR3 bases that were read are TGTGCCAGCAGCTTGGAGGGACTAGCGGGCGCCGGGGAG. It is translated as CASSLEGLAGAGE. The CDR3, in full, reads CASSLEGLAGAGELFF.

The table lists this clone with a few counts. The CDR3 sequence is CASSRGTGGDEQYF. CDR3 DNA, as far as it was read: TGTGCCAGCAGCCGAGGGACAGGGGGGGACGAG. The rearrangement uses TRBV7-6 and TRBJ2-7; 11 bases map to TRBD1. The read ends 3 residues shy of where the CDR3 ends; the end is completed using the germline J gene. J was trimmed by 5 bases and V by 5 bases; bases with no gene match: 5. Per germline, CDR1 SGHVS and CDR2 FNYEAQ. The CDR3 totals 14 residues. The entire variable domain, with the rest obtained from reference TRBV7-6 and TRBJ2-7, is as follows: GAGVSQSPRYKVTKRGQDVALRCDPISGHVSLYWYRQALGQGPEFLTYFNYEAQQDKSGLPNDRFSAERPEGSISTLTIQRTEQRDSAMYRCASSRGTGGDEQYFGPGTRLTVT.

Worth noting for this clone: The CDR3 extends 3 residues past the end of the read, so its final part is completed from the germline J gene. The V call is TRBV11-3, the J call TRBJ2-1, with D hard to call. Deletions cut 3 bases from V and 9 bases from J, with 12 bases between. The CDR3 sequence is 13 residues long. The germline gives CDR1 SGHNT, CDR2 YENEEA. Incomplete CDR3 DNA: TGTGCCAGCAGCTTGGGCAGCACCACTGAG. Translation: CASSLGSTTE. From start to end, the CDR3 is CASSLGSTTEQFF.

There are many counts of this clone. The CDR3 reads CASSTSGLSTDTQYF. CDR3 DNA (partial): TGTGCCAGCAGTACTAGCGGACTTAGCACAGATACG. V gene TRBV6-4 combines with J gene TRBJ2-3, with TRBD2 matching over 8 bases. Read sequence stops 3 residues before the CDR3 end, and the germline J gene provides the missing end. The V segment lost 5 bases and the J segment 0 bases; nucleotides outside the gene matches: 4. From germline, CDR1 is MRHNA and CDR2 SNTAGT. The CDR3 extends over 15 amino acids.

This clone was detected many times. Read sequence stops 3 residues before the CDR3 end, and the germline J gene provides the missing end. The V and J genes are TRBV5-4 and TRBJ2-1, with D tentatively TRBD2 (6 bases). The germline CDR1 and CDR2 sequences are SGHNT and YYREEE (reference sequence). The CDR3 spans 15 residues. V lost 0 bases, J lost 4 bases, and 11 bases lay in between. The covered CDR3 bases are TGTGCCAGCAGCTTGGCCCCGGGACTTTACAATGAG. Translation gives CASSLAPGLYNE. The complete CDR3 sequence is CASSLAPGLYNEQFF.

This clone was seen ten or more times. The read ends 3 residues before the CDR3 terminus; that terminus is restored from the germline J gene. The chain employs TRBV5-1 and TRBJ1-3; 7 bases align to TRBD1. Germline CDR1 reads SGHRS; CDR2 reads YFSETQ. CDR3 length equals 14 residues. The V and J ends lost 0 bases and 4 bases, in that order; junction bases with no gene match: 1. The CDR3 sequence: CASSLAQGGNTIYF. CDR3 DNA, as far as it was read: TGCGCCAGCAGCTTGGCACAGGGGGGAAACACC.

This clone was picked up many times. The CDR3 goes on 3 residues after the read ends, and that part is filled in from the germline J gene. The rearrangement joins TRBV5-5 to TRBJ2-7, with D possibly being TRBD2 (5 bases). Trimming stripped 4 bases from V and 2 bases from J, with 13 bases between. This CDR3 is 14 amino acids long. Germline-derived CDR1 and CDR2 are SGHKS and YYEKEE (reference sequence). CDR3 sequence reads: CASSPVERAYEQYF. CDR3 DNA (partial): TGTGCCAGCAGCCCCGTAGAGAGGGCCTACGAG. Drawing the rest from reference TRBV5-5 and TRBJ2-7, the complete variable domain is DAGVTQSPTHLIKTRGQQVTLRCSPISGHKSVSWYQQVLGQGPQFIFQYYEKEERGRGNFPDRFSARQFPNYSSELNVNALLLGDSALYLCASSPVERAYEQYFGPGTRLTVT.

This clone was detected ten times or more. The sequenced fragment ends 3 residues before the CDR3 boundary, so the rest is inferred from the germline J gene. This chain joins TRBV19 and TRBJ2-2; tentative D call: TRBD2 (5 bases). The CDR3 runs to 15 residues. Germline CDR1 is LNHDA and CDR2 is SQIVND (reference sequence). Trimming shortened V by 3 bases and J by 0 bases, and 8 bases separated the two germline ends. CDR3 residues: CASSIEGPNTGELFF. The DNA read from the CDR3 is TGTGCCAGTAGTATCGAGGGCCCGAACACCGGGGAG.

This clone was counted ten times or more. The read ends 3 residues early relative to the CDR3; the germline J gene fills the gap. The chain couples TRBV5-6 to TRBJ2-3; 10 positions match TRBD2. From germline, CDR1 is SGHDT and CDR2 YYEEEE. With 0 bases clipped from V and 8 bases from J, the junction kept 6 bases outside the gene matches. The CDR3 extends over 15 amino acids. The CDR3 loop reads CASSLATSGIGTQYF. Incomplete CDR3 DNA: TGTGCCAGCAGCTTGGCCACTAGCGGGATAGGTACG.

This clone was seen many times. The read is 3 residues too short to cover the CDR3 end, so that end is filled in from the germline J gene. This sequence joins TRBV9 and TRBJ2-3, with D perhaps TRBD2 (7 bases). Per germline, CDR1 SGDLS and CDR2 YYNGEE. The CDR3 contains 15 residues. Trimming removed 0 bases at V and 2 bases at J, with 10 bases between. CDR3 DNA, as far as it was read: TGTGCCAGCAGCGTAGAGGGGGGGCCCACAGATACG. Translated: CASSVEGGPTDT. The CDR3 reads in full as CASSVEGGPTDTQYF.